This TCR beta chain stems from a study of cytomegalovirus exposure and HLA in healthy donors. Primers included in the PCR were 60 Vbeta and 13 Jbeta primers. Here immunoSEQ multiplex PCR was the method, and the copy in TCRdb shows in-frame clones only, minus some. The sample has 150,000 to 200,000 clones; roughly 79% are singletons. Details on this clone: Its antigen remains unidentified.

There are 14 residues in the CDR3. V lost 4 bases, J lost 4 bases, and 14 bases lay in between. Germline V gene lookup returns CDR1 SQVTM and CDR2 ANQGSEA. Study results and limitations: Among the most significant clusters, several appeared linked to common viral pathogens in a later analysis.

The clonotype comes from a woman in her thirties in good health and CMV-seropositive. Sequencing input: PBMCs. The chain combines TRBV29-1 with TRBJ2-1, with D possibly matching TRBD2 (5 bases). CDR3 coding DNA: TGCAGCGTTGGGGAGCATGGCGCTTACAATGAGCAGTTCTTC. It is translated as CSVGEHGAYNEQFF.